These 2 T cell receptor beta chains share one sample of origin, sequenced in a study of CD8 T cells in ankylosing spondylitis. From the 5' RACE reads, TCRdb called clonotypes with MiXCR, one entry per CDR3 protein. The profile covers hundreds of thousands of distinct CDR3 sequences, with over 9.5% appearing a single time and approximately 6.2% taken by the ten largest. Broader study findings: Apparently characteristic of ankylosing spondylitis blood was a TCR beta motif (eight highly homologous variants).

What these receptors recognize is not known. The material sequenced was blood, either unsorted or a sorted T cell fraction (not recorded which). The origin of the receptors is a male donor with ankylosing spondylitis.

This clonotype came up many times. The CDR3 DNA reads as TGTGCCAGCAGTCAGGGGGCGCGGTACGAGCAGTACTTC. It translates to CASSQGARYEQYF. The V gene is TRBV27, the J gene TRBJ2-7; 8 positions agree with TRBD1. The ends lost 5 bases at V and 4 bases at J; junction bases unmatched: 4. This CDR3 is 13 amino acids long. Germline V CDR1 and CDR2: MNHEY, SMNVEV (reference sequence).

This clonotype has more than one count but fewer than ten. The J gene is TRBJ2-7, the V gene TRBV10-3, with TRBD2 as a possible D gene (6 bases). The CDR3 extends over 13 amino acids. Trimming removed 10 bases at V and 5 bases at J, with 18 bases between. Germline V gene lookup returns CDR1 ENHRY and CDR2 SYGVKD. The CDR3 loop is CATIREKSDEQYF. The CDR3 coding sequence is TGTGCCACCATCCGGGAGAAGTCGGACGAGCAGTACTTC.